The present TCR beta chain was sequenced within a study of spatial heterogeneity in lung cancer. Time point given: sample taken at primary tumor resection. Unsorted tumor, nontumor lung tissue or cryopreserved PBMC supplied the whole RNA. J lost 0 bases, V lost 6 bases, and 11 bases had no gene match. The CDR3 sequence is 16 residues long. Germline CDR1 reads SQVTM; CDR2 reads ANQGSEA. TCRdb passed the 5' RACE reads through MiXCR, listing each CDR3 protein once. The data contain 35,000 to 55,000 distinct CDR3 sequences, roughly an eighth of them seen just once; the ten biggest clones take up 55% to 65%. This clonotype was detected ten times or more.

This material consisted of PBMCs, taken at surgery. The chain recombines TRBV29-1 with TRBJ2-1; TRBD1 matches at 7 bases. This clonotype was obtained from a male donor with early-stage non-small cell lung cancer. As DNA, the CDR3 is TGCAGCGTACGTCCCGGGACAGCTTTCTCCTACAATGAGCAGTTCTTC. Translation gives CSVRPGTAFSYNEQFF.